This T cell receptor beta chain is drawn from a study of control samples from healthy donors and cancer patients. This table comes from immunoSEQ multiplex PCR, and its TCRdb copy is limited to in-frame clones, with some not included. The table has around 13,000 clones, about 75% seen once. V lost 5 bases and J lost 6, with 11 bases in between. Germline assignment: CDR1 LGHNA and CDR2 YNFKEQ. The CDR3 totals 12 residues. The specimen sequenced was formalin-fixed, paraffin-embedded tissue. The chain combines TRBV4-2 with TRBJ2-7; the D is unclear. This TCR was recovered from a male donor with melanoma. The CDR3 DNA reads TGTGCCAGCAGCTCAGGTGTCGGCGAGCAGTACTTC. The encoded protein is CASSSGVGEQYF.